This T cell receptor (beta chain) was sequenced during a study of blood T cell repertoires in COVID-19. Sequencing used immunoSEQ multiplex PCR; TCRdb keeps in-frame clones, though not all of them. The sample lists 250,000 or so clones; about 91% were seen once. Trimming at V came to 4 bases and at J to 2 bases, leaving 5 bases not matched to a gene. Germline V lookup: CDR1 SGHTA, CDR2 FQGNSA. This CDR3 region has 16 residues. This chain joins TRBV7-2 and TRBJ2-2; 9 bases map to TRBD2. Sequenced: PBMCs or T cells enriched from blood (not recorded which). The TCR comes from a human donor in a cohort exposed to, infected with or recovered from COVID-19 (not recorded which). The donor label of this sample is uncertain. CDR3 bases: TGTGCCAGCAGCTGGCTAGCGGGGAGCAACACCGGGGAGCTGTTTTTT. Translating it yields CASSWLAGSNTGELFF.